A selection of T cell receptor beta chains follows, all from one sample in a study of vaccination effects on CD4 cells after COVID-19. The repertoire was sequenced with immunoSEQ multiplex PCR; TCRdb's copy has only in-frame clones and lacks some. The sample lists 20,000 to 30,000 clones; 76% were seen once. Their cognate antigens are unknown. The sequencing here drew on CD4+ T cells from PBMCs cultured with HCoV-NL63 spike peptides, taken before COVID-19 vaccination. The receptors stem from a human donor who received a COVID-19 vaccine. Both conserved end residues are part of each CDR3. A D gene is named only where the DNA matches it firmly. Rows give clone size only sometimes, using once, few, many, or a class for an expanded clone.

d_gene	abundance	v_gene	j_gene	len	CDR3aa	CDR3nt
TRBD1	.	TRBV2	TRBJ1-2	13	CASSQGGAYGYTF	TGTGCCAGCAGCCAGGGGGGTGCCTATGGCTACACCTTC
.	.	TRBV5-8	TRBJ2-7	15	CASSFRYKNTYEQYF	TGTGCCAGCAGCTTTAGGTACAAGAATACCTACGAGCAGTACTTC
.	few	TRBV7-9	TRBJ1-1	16	CASSLFRAQGNTEAFF	TGTGCCAGCAGCTTATTCCGGGCACAGGGGAACACTGAAGCTTTCTTT
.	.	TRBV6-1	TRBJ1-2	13	CASSENAARGYTF	TGTGCCAGCAGTGAAAATGCAGCACGAGGCTACACCTTC
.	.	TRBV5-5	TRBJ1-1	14	CASSWGRRNTEAFF	TGTGCCAGCAGCTGGGGACGGCGGAACACTGAAGCTTTCTTT
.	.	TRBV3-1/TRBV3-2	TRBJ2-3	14	CASSHWSVPDTQYF	TGTGCCAGCAGCCATTGGTCGGTCCCAGATACGCAGTATTTT
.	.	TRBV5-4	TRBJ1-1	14	CASSFDRRDTEAFF	TGTGCCAGCAGCTTTGACAGGAGAGACACTGAAGCTTTCTTT
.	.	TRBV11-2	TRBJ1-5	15	CASSSRQGSRQPQHF	TGTGCCAGCAGCTCCCGGCAGGGGTCTCGTCAGCCCCAGCATTTT
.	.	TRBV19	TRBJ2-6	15	CASGGVEGGANVLTF	TGTGCCAGTGGAGGGGTAGAGGGTGGGGCCAACGTCCTGACTTTC
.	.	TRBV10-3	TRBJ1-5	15	CAISDRGPADQPQHF	TGTGCCATCAGTGACCGAGGCCCCGCGGATCAGCCCCAGCATTTT
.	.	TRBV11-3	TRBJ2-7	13	CASSLGPRDEQYF	TGTGCCAGCAGCTTAGGTCCCCGGGACGAGCAGTACTTC
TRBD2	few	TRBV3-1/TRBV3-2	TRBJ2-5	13	CASSPGLKETQYF	TGTGCCAGCAGCCCGGGACTAAAAGAGACCCAGTACTTC
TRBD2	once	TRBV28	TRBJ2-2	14	CASKGLVDTGELFF	TGTGCCAGCAAGGGACTAGTTGACACCGGGGAGCTGTTTTTT
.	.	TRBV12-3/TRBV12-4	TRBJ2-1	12	CASSSGWGEQFF	TGTGCCAGCAGTTCGGGCTGGGGTGAGCAGTTCTTC
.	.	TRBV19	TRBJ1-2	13	CASSIRDNYGYTF	TGTGCCAGTAGTATTCGGGATAACTATGGCTACACCTTC
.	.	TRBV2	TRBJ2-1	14	CASNGGSLYNEQFF	TGTGCCAGCAACGGCGGGTCTCTCTACAATGAGCAGTTCTTC
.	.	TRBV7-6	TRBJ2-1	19	CASSLPRVRDTAKGNEQFF	TGTGCCAGCAGCTTACCGCGCGTCCGGGATACTGCGAAAGGGAATGAGCAGTTCTTC
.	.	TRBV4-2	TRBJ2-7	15	CASSQEWDKTYEQYF	TGTGCCAGCAGCCAAGAGTGGGACAAGACCTACGAGCAGTACTTC
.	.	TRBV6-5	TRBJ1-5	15	CASSYPRSSNQPQHF	TGTGCCAGCAGTTACCCCAGGAGTAGCAATCAGCCCCAGCATTTT
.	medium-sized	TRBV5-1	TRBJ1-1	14	CASSLRTANTEAFF	TGCGCCAGCAGCTTAAGGACCGCGAACACTGAAGCTTTCTTT
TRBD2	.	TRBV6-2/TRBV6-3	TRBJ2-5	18	CASSQRLAGGLSRETQYF	TGTGCCAGCAGTCAACGACTAGCGGGGGGCCTTAGTCGGGAGACCCAGTACTTC
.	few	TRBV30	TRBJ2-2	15	CAWSVQGMDTGELFF	TGTGCCTGGAGTGTGCAGGGTATGGACACCGGGGAGCTGTTTTTT
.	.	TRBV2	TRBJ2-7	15	CASTTMGTAAEEQYF	TGTGCCAGCACCACTATGGGCACCGCCGCTGAGGAGCAGTACTTC
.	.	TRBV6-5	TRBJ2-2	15	CASSRGWQGTGELFF	TGTGCCAGCAGCAGGGGATGGCAGGGCACCGGGGAGCTGTTTTTT
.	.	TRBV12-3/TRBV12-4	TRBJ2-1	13	CASSLDRYNEQFF	TGTGCCAGCAGTTTGGACAGATACAATGAGCAGTTCTTC
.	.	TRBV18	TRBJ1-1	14	CASSPQGRNTEAFF	TGTGCCAGCTCACCACAGGGTCGGAACACTGAAGCTTTCTTT
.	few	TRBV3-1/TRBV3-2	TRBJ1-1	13	CASSQYVQGEAFF	TGTGCCAGCAGCCAATATGTACAGGGTGAAGCTTTCTTT
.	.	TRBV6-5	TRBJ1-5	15	CASSYSFRGNQPQHF	TGTGCCAGCAGTTACTCGTTTCGGGGCAATCAGCCCCAGCATTTT
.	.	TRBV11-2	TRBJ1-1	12	CASSGYGIEAFF	TGTGCCAGCAGCGGGTACGGGATTGAAGCTTTCTTT
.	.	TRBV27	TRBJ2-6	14	CASSLRTPGAVLTF	TGTGCCAGCAGTTTACGGACTCCCGGGGCCGTCCTGACTTTC
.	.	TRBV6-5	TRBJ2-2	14	CASSRGGAPGELFF	TGTGCCAGCAGTCGTGGGGGGGCCCCCGGGGAGCTGTTTTTT
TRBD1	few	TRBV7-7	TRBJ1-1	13	CASSQQGDTEAFF	TGTGCCAGCAGCCAACAGGGGGACACTGAAGCTTTCTTT
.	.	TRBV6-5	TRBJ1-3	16	CASSYLTGYFENTIYF	TGTGCCAGCAGTTACCTGACAGGATATTTTGAAAACACCATATATTTT
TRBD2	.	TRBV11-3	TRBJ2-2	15	CASSSGGTNTGELFF	TGTGCCAGCAGCTCCGGGGGGACTAACACCGGGGAGCTGTTTTTT
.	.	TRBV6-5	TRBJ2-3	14	CASSYDGITDTQYF	TGTGCCAGCAGTTACGACGGAATCACAGATACGCAGTATTTT
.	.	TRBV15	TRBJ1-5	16	CATSRELGGGNQPQHF	TGTGCCACCAGCAGAGAGTTGGGGGGGGGCAATCAGCCCCAGCATTTT
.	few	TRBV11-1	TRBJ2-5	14	CASSLGQGVKTQYF	TGTGCCAGCAGCTTAGGCCAGGGTGTAAAGACCCAGTACTTC
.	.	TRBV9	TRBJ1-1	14	CASSLGTLNTEAFF	TGTGCCAGCAGCCTGGGGACCCTGAACACTGAAGCTTTCTTT
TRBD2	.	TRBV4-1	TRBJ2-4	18	CASSQGLAGGLAKNIQYF	TGCGCCAGCAGCCAAGGACTAGCGGGGGGTTTGGCCAAAAACATTCAGTACTTC
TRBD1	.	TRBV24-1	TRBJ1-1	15	CATSDTTGSNTEAFF	TGTGCCACCAGTGATACGACAGGGTCGAACACTGAAGCTTTCTTT
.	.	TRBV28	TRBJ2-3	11	CASSISVTQYF	TGTGCCAGCAGTATATCGGTTACGCAGTATTTT
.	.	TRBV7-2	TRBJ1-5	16	CASSLVGVSSNQPQHF	TGTGCCAGCAGCTTAGTGGGGGTCAGTAGCAATCAGCCCCAGCATTTT
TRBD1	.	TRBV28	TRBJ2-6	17	CASRAGTGWPGANVLTF	TGTGCCAGCAGAGCCGGGACAGGGTGGCCTGGGGCCAACGTCCTGACTTTC
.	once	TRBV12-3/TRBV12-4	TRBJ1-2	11	CASSPGGGYTF	TGTGCCAGCAGTCCGGGGGGCGGCTACACCTTC
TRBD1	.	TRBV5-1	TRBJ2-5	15	CASSRGQGGQETQYF	TGCGCCAGCAGCAGGGGACAGGGGGGCCAAGAGACCCAGTACTTC
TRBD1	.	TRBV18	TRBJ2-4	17	CASSPTGTGIYKNIQYF	TGTGCCAGCTCACCGACCGGGACAGGGATTTACAAAAACATTCAGTACTTC
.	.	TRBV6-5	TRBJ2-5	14	CASAKGGLGETQYF	TGTGCCAGCGCTAAGGGGGGGCTAGGAGAGACCCAGTACTTC
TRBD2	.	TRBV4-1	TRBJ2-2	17	CASSPSASGIRTGELFF	TGCGCCAGCAGCCCGTCAGCTAGCGGGATACGCACCGGGGAGCTGTTTTTT
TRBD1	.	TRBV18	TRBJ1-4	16	CASSPGLGQGREKLFF	TGTGCCAGCTCACCAGGACTTGGACAGGGTCGTGAAAAACTGTTTTTT